What follows is one TCR beta chain and its context. Its antigen remains unidentified. This CDR3 has 15 residues. Germline V lookup: CDR1 SGHNT, CDR2 YYREEE (reference sequence). Trimming at V came to 5 bases and at J to 3 bases, leaving 2 bases not matched to a gene. The sample originates from a study of cytomegalovirus exposure and HLA in healthy donors. 13 Jbeta primers and 60 Vbeta primers were used for the PCR. Produced via immunoSEQ multiplex PCR; TCRdb's table is partial and in-frame only. Counted here are about 160,000 clones, about 80% occurring once; the ten biggest clones make up roughly 9.7%. General study results and limits: In a later analysis, CMV-associated beta chains were mostly HLA-associated, it appeared. Follow-up analysis later connected one missense variant in DCLRE1C with trimming of TCR beta V- and J-genes.

The gene calls are TRBV5-4 and TRBJ2-2; 12 nucleotides match TRBD2. Sequencing used PBMCs. The source is a man aged 18 to 35 in good health and CMV-seropositive. CDR3 sequence reads: CASRGLAGDTGELFF. CDR3 nucleotide sequence: TGTGCCAGCAGGGGACTAGCGGGCGACACCGGGGAGCTGTTTTTT.